Listed here are 18 T cell receptor beta chains from one sample, sequenced in a study of blood T cell repertoires in COVID-19. Method: immunoSEQ multiplex PCR; TCRdb's copy keeps in-frame clones and lacks some. The sample carries approximately 88,000 clones, about nine tenths recorded once. Sequenced: peripheral blood. These receptors all come from a woman aged 45-65 years in a cohort sampled during active COVID-19.

The rearrangement links TRBV7-9 to TRBJ1-6; 8 nucleotides match TRBD1. Germline CDR1 SEHNR, CDR2 FQNEAQ (reference sequence). Trimming cost V 4 bases and J 9 bases; bases outside gene matches: 5. This CDR3 comprises 14 residues. DNA of the CDR3: TGTGCCAGCAGCTCCCCTACAGGGGGTTCACCCCTCCACTTT. Translating it yields CASSSPTGGSPLHF.

This clone was picked up one time. The rearrangement links TRBV5-1 to TRBJ2-1; D uncertain. Between the trimmed V and J ends, which lost 0 bases and 7 bases, there was a span of 11 bases. CDR3 length equals 14 residues. Per germline, CDR1 SGHRS and CDR2 YFSETQ. The CDR3 reads CASSLVARVNEQFF. The CDR3 DNA reads as TGCGCCAGCAGCTTGGTTGCTCGGGTTAATGAGCAGTTCTTC.

As regards this clone: Other DNA sequences in this specimen translate into the identical CDR3. This rearrangement joins TRBV6-5 to TRBJ2-7, with 9 nucleotides matching TRBD2. V was clipped by 2 bases and J by 2 bases; unmatched bases: 4. Germline CDR1 MNHEY, CDR2 SVGAGI. The CDR3 contains 15 residues. The CDR3 loop is CASSYGAGGTYEQYF. CDR3 DNA: TGTGCCAGCAGTTACGGGGCGGGAGGGACCTACGAGCAGTACTTC.

V usage is TRBV5-1 and J usage is TRBJ2-7; 11 bases map to TRBD2. With 1 base clipped from V and 2 bases from J, the junction kept 2 bases outside the gene matches. Per the germline V gene, CDR1 is SGHRS and CDR2 is YFSETQ. The CDR3 is 15 amino acids. CDR3 DNA: TGCGCCAGCAGCTTGAGTAGCGGGAGGGCCTACGAGCAGTACTTC. Its protein product is CASSLSSGRAYEQYF.

This clone appeared a single time. This chain links TRBV19 with TRBJ1-1; D is uncertain. V lost 5 bases to trimming and J lost 3 bases, with 13 bases between them. Germline V CDR1 and CDR2: LNHDA, SQIVND (reference sequence). This CDR3 has 14 residues. This chain's CDR3 is CASSPFVSDTEAFF. The CDR3 nucleotides are TGTGCCAGTAGTCCTTTCGTGAGCGACACTGAAGCTTTCTTT.

The chain links TRBV29-1 to TRBJ1-4; D is unresolved. V lost 2 bases to trimming and J lost 6 bases, with 7 bases between them. Germline V gives CDR1 SQVTM, CDR2 ANQGSEA. The length of the CDR3 is 12 residues. CDR3 region: CSVESGDEKLFF. The CDR3 DNA follows: TGCAGCGTTGAATCGGGTGATGAAAAACTGTTTTTT.

V usage is TRBV5-6 and J usage is TRBJ2-5, with 16 bases identical to TRBD2. Per germline, CDR1 SGHDT and CDR2 YYEEEE. This CDR3 is 17 amino acids long. V lost 3 bases and J lost 4; bases outside the gene matches: 6. In DNA, the CDR3 is TGTGCCAGCAGCTGGGGACTAGCGGGGGGGAAGATAGAGACCCAGTACTTC. Its translation: CASSWGLAGGKIETQYF.

The genes are TRBV2 and TRBJ1-6; possible D gene TRBD1, 6 bases. In germline, CDR1 is SNHLY, CDR2 FYNNEI. This CDR3 contains 15 residues. Between the trimmed V and J ends, which lost 7 bases and 11 bases, there was a span of 21 bases. DNA for the CDR3: TGTGCCAGCACCATAGGACAGCCCAAATGGACACCCCTCCACTTT. It translates to CASTIGQPKWTPLHF.

The V gene is TRBV27, the J gene TRBJ1-5; D ambiguous. V lost 6 bases and J 8 bases, leaving 14 bases between the germline ends. CDR1 is MNHEY and CDR2 is SMNVEV in the germline V gene (reference sequence). This CDR3 is built from 13 residues. The CDR3 DNA is TGTGCCAGCAGCACAGTGCCCGGGGAGCCCCAGCATTTT. This gives the protein CASSTVPGEPQHF.

The count of this clone is one. CDR3 protein: CASRLGQAMNQPQHF. The DNA for the CDR3 is TGTGCCAGCAGGCTAGGACAGGCCATGAATCAGCCCCAGCATTTT. The chain joins TRBV6-5 to TRBJ1-5; TRBD1 agrees at 7 bases. Per the germline V gene, CDR1 is MNHEY and CDR2 is SVGAGI. V trimming: 6 bases; J trimming: 4 bases; junction bases outside the gene matches: 9. The CDR3 runs to 15 residues.

V is TRBV5-5 and J is TRBJ1-6, with D possibly matching TRBD1 (5 bases). Trimming pared 0 bases from V and 9 bases from J, leaving 19 bases between. Germline V CDR1 and CDR2: SGHKS, YYEKEE (reference sequence). CDR3 length: 17 amino acids. This chain's CDR3 is CASSLAWGGGEGSPLHF. The CDR3 coding sequence is TGTGCCAGCAGCTTGGCATGGGGCGGGGGTGAAGGTTCACCCCTCCACTTT. Combining the CDR3 with reference TRBV5-5 and TRBJ1-6 gives the whole variable domain DAGVTQSPTHLIKTRGQQVTLRCSPISGHKSVSWYQQVLGQGPQFIFQYYEKEERGRGNFPDRFSARQFPNYSSELNVNALLLGDSALYLCASSLAWGGGEGSPLHFGNGTRLTVT.

This clone was seen only a few times. V usage is TRBV7-2 and J usage is TRBJ2-2, with D uncertain. This CDR3 has 14 residues. V lost 5 bases and J 6 bases, leaving 13 bases between the germline ends. Looked up from germline, CDR1 is SGHTA and CDR2 is FQGNSA. The CDR3 DNA is TGTGCCAGCAGCCCCCCGACACTTCCCGGGGAGCTGTTTTTT. This codes for CASSPPTLPGELFF. Complete variable domain (other parts from reference TRBV7-2 and TRBJ2-2): GAGVSQSPSNKVTEKGKDVELRCDPISGHTALYWYRQSLGQGLEFLIYFQGNSAPDKSGLPSDRFSAERTGGSVSTLTIQRTQQEDSAVYLCASSPPTLPGELFFGEGSRLTVL.

This chain uses TRBV7-9 with TRBJ2-7; maybe TRBD1 (5 bases). The CDR3 covers 13 residues. V was trimmed by 5 bases and J by 5 bases, leaving 13 bases between them. The germline gives CDR1 SEHNR, CDR2 FQNEAQ (reference sequence). CDR3: CASSQNRLDEQYF. In nucleotides, the CDR3 is TGTGCCAGCAGCCAGAACAGGCTAGACGAGCAGTACTTC.

The table lists this clone with a count of one. The chain links TRBV12-5 to TRBJ1-5, with D perhaps matching TRBD1 (5 bases). Trimming shortened V by 0 bases and J by 7 bases, and 7 bases separated the two germline ends. CDR1 is LGHNT, CDR2 FRNRAP, per germline. The CDR3 covers 13 residues. In DNA form, the CDR3 reads TGTGCTAGTGGTTTGGTAGGACAACAGCCCCAGCATTTT. As protein: CASGLVGQQPQHF.

V and J are TRBV19 and TRBJ2-1, with 10 positions matching TRBD2. Germline loops: CDR1 LNHDA, CDR2 SQIVND (reference sequence). The V and J ends lost 5 bases and 0 bases, in that order; junction bases with no gene match: 4. The length of the CDR3 is 16 residues. CDR3 residues: CASSATSGFSYNEQFF. Written as DNA, the CDR3 is TGTGCCAGTAGTGCGACTAGCGGGTTCTCCTACAATGAGCAGTTCTTC.

This chain connects TRBV11-3 to TRBJ2-1; 9 nucleotides agree with TRBD2. Germline assignment: CDR1 SGHNT and CDR2 YENEEA. V shed 1 base, J shed 4 bases, and the junction held 5 bases outside the gene matches. This CDR3 is 16 amino acids long. The CDR3 here is CASSLGAGGTYNEQFF. CDR3 coding DNA: TGTGCCAGCAGCTTAGGAGCGGGGGGAACATACAATGAGCAGTTCTTC.

The rearrangement joins TRBV19 to TRBJ2-1; weak D call: TRBD1 (6 bases). V lost 6 bases, J lost 0 bases, and 15 bases lay in between. Germline CDR1 reads LNHDA; CDR2 reads SQIVND (reference sequence). The CDR3 consists of 16 residues. The CDR3 nucleotides read TGTGCCAGTAGCTCCAGGGGTCTTAGCTCCTACAATGAGCAGTTCTTC. Its protein product is CASSSRGLSSYNEQFF.

There are a few counts of this clone. The chain employs TRBV28 and TRBJ1-3; possible D gene TRBD1, 6 bases. The V gene's germline CDR1 is MDHEN and CDR2 SYDVKM. This CDR3 region has 11 residues. Trimming pared 7 bases from V and 8 bases from J, leaving 9 bases between. CDR3 in amino acids: CASTQGYTIYF. The CDR3 coding sequence is TGTGCCAGCACCCAGGGGTACACCATATATTTT. The full variable domain, completed using reference TRBV28 and TRBJ1-3, is DVKVTQSSRYLVKRTGEKVFLECVQDMDHENMFWYRQDPGLGLRLIYFSYDVKMKEKGDIPEGYSVSREKKERFSLILESASTNQTSMYLCASTQGYTIYFGEGSWLTVV.